The source of this T cell receptor beta chain is a study of cytomegalovirus exposure and HLA in healthy donors. Study conclusions and caveats: Accounts indicate the classifier identified cytomegalovirus status with strong specificity and sensitivity.

The table lists this clone with a count of one. Its matching antigen is unknown. The CDR3 extends over 15 amino acids. Germline CDR1 SGHTA, CDR2 FQGNSA. V was trimmed by 1 base and J by 6 bases, leaving 13 bases between them. Primers: 60 Vbeta forward and 13 Jbeta reverse. Here immunoSEQ multiplex PCR was the method, and the copy in TCRdb shows in-frame clones only, minus some. This repertoire shows about 100,000 clones, less than 85% found once; its top ten account for 15% to 20%. The sequenced sample consisted of PBMCs. V is TRBV7-2 and J is TRBJ1-5, with a weak D call TRBD1 (5 bases). The TCR originated in a woman aged 55-69 years in good health and CMV-seropositive. The CDR3 region is CASSLGGGGRQPQHF. In DNA, the CDR3 is TGTGCCAGCAGCTTAGGCGGGGGAGGTCGTCAGCCCCAGCATTTT.